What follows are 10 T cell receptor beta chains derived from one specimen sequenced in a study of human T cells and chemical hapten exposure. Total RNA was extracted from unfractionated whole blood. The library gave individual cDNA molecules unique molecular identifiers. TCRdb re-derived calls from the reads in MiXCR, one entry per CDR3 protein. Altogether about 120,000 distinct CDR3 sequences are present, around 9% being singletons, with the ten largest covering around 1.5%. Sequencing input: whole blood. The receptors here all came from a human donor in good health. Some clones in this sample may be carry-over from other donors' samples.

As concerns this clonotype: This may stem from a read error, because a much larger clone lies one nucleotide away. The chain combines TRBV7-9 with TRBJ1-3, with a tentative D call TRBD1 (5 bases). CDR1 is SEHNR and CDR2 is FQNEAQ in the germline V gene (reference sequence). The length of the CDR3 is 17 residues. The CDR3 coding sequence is TGTGCCAGCAGCTTAGGGGGGGGACGGCGACCTGGAAGCACCATATATTTT. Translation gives CASSLGGGRRPGSTIYF.

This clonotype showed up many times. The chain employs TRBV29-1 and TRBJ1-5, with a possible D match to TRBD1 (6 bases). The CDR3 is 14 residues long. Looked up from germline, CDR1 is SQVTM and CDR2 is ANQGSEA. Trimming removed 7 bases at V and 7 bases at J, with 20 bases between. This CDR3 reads CSALSDREDQPQHF. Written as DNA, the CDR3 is TGCAGCGCCCTGTCGGACAGAGAGGACCAGCCCCAGCATTTT.

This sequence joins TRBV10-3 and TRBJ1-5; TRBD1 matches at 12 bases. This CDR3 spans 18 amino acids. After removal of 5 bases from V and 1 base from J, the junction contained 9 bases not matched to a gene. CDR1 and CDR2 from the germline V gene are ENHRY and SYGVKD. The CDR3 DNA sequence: TGTGCCATCAGTTCCGGGACAGGGGGCGCCGGGAGCAATCAGCCCCAGCATTTT. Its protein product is CAISSGTGGAGSNQPQHF.

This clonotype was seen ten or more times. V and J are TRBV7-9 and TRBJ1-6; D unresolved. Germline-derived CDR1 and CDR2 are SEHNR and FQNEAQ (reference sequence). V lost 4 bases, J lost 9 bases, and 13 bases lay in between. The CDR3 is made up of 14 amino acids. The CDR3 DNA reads TGTGCCAGCAGCTCTGACATAACCGGTTCACCCCTCCACTTT. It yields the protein CASSSDITGSPLHF.

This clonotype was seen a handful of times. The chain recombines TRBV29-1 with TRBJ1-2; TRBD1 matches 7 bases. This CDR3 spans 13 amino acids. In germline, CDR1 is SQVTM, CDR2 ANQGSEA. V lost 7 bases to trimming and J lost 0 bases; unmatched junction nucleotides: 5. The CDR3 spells CSGGQNSNYGYTF. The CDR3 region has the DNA TGCAGCGGGGGACAGAACTCTAACTATGGCTACACCTTC. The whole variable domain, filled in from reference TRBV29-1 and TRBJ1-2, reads SAVISQKPSRDICQRGTSLTIQCQVDSQVTMMFWYRQQPGQSLTLIATANQGSEATYESGFVIDKFPISRPNLTFSTLTVSNMSPEDSSIYLCSGGQNSNYGYTFGSGTRLTVV.

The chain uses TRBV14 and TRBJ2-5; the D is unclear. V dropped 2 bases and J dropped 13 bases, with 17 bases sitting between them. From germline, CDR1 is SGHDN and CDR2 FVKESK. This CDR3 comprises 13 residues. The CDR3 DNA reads TGTGCCAGCAGCCAAAAAGGCGCGCCCCCGGCGTACTTC. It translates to CASSQKGAPPAYF.

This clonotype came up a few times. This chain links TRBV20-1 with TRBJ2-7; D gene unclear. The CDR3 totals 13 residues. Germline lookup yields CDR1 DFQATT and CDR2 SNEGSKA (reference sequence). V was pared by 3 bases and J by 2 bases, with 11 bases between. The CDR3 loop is CSASVQPAYEQYF. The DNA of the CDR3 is TGCAGTGCTAGTGTACAACCCGCCTACGAGCAGTACTTC.

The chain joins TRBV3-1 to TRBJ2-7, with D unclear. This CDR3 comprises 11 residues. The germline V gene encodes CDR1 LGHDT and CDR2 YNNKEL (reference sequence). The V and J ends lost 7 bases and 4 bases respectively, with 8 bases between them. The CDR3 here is CASTSGYEQYF. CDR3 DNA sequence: TGTGCCAGCACCTCCGGGTACGAGCAGTACTTC.

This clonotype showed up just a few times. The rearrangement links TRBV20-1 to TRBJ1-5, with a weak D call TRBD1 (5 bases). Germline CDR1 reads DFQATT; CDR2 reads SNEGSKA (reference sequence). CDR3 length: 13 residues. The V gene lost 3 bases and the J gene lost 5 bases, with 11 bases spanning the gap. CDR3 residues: CSASSGKDQPQHF. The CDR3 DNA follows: TGCAGTGCTAGCTCAGGGAAAGATCAGCCCCAGCATTTT.

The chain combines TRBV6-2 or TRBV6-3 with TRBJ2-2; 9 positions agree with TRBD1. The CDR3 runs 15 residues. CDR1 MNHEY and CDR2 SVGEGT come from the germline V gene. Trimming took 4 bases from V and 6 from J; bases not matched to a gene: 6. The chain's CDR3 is CASSSRDRVSGELFF. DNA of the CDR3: TGTGCCAGCAGTTCCCGGGACAGGGTTTCCGGGGAGCTGTTTTTT.